Within the sample, the clone carrying this TCR beta chain is medium-sized (0.01 to 0.1%). Its specificity is not known. Amplification of TCR beta used genomic DNA extracted from peripheral blood. This sample stems from a study of T cell repertoires in aging, cancer and after chemotherapy. Multiplex touch-down PCR with TRB-A/B primers amplified rearranged V-D-J TRB sequences. Via MiXCR, TCRdb re-called the multiplex PCR reads, giving one row per CDR3 protein. Found here are about 2,100 distinct CDR3 sequences, 15% to 20% of them singletons; the top ten hold 7% to 10%. Findings and caveats of the study: Across the chemotherapy interval, each cancer cohort showed higher median generation probability, suggesting thymic rebound.

This CDR3 comprises 11 residues. The ends were cut back, 2 bases at V and 13 bases at J, with 9 bases in the middle. Germline V gene data show CDR1 as SGHNT and CDR2 as YYREEE (reference sequence). The V gene is TRBV5-4, the J gene TRBJ1-4; no definite D call. The clonotype originates from a human donor with a solid tumor. What was sequenced was blood. Here the CDR3 DNA reads TGTGCCAGCAGCTTTAACTCTAGACTGTTTTTT. It encodes CASSFNSRLFF.